Below, 25 T cell receptor beta chains from the same sample are listed, as sequenced in a study of post-analysis software for immune sequencing data (dated by TCRdb to the mid-2010s). General study outcomes and caveats: Significantly higher frequencies in patients than in controls were found for roughly 5 TRBV segments, including TRBV5-6, TRBV5-1 and TRBV20-1.

The antigens for these receptors are not known. Libraries were made using PCR. Sequencer: Illumina HiSeq 2500. To reduce PCR and sequencing biases, unique molecular identifiers were built into the TCR beta cDNA libraries. TCRdb took the public reads, trimmed them with fastp at Q25, ran MiXCR for clone calling and kept in-frame beta chains. Entries are consolidated by CDR3 protein sequence, retaining the most common genes and DNA. This sample has about 400,000 distinct CDR3 sequences in its table, and approximately 33% of those were observed once. 13% of the sample rests with the top ten. Sequenced sample: blood. The origin of the receptors is a girl under 18 with multiple sclerosis.

The genes are TRBV6-6 and TRBJ2-3, with a weak D call TRBD1 (6 bases). CDR3 length: 14 amino acids. Germline V gene data show CDR1 as MNHNY and CDR2 as SVGAGI (reference sequence). Trimming removed 7 bases at V and 2 bases at J, with 13 bases between. This CDR3 is CASTVQGPTDTQYF. CDR3 coding DNA: TGTGCCAGCACCGTACAGGGACCCACAGATACGCAGTATTTT.

The J gene is TRBJ2-6, the V gene TRBV30, with D maybe TRBD2 (5 bases). Germline V gives CDR1 GTSNPN, CDR2 SVGIG (reference sequence). There are 17 residues in the CDR3. Trimming pared 2 bases from V and 0 bases from J, leaving 14 bases between. The CDR3 protein is CAWSLGVPFSGANVLTF. The CDR3 nucleotides read TGTGCCTGGAGTCTGGGAGTTCCCTTCTCTGGGGCCAACGTCCTGACTTTC.

The gene calls are TRBV7-2 and TRBJ2-1, with 14 bases aligning to TRBD2. CDR3 length: 15 residues. V lost 6 bases, J lost 7 bases, and 5 bases stayed unmatched. Germline CDR1 and CDR2: SGHTA and FQGNSA. The DNA of the CDR3 is TGTGCCAGCAGACCGACTAGCGGGGGGGCAAATGAGCAGTTCTTC. Translating it yields CASRPTSGGANEQFF.

This chain connects TRBV27 to TRBJ2-5; D not certain. This CDR3 spans 17 amino acids. CDR1 MNHEY and CDR2 SMNVEV come from the germline V gene (reference sequence). The V end was cut by 3 bases, the J end by 2 bases, with 19 bases between. The CDR3 region has the DNA TGTGCCAGCAGTTTCGTCCGTTCCCCTTTAGAACAAGAGACCCAGTACTTC. Its translation: CASSFVRSPLEQETQYF.

This clonotype appeared a few times. The chain links TRBV4-2 to TRBJ1-2; a weak D match, TRBD1 (6 bases). The germline V and J ends were trimmed by 0 bases and 5 bases, with 16 bases remaining between them. CDR1 is LGHNA and CDR2 is YNFKEQ in the germline V gene. The CDR3 covers 16 residues. This CDR3 is CASSQDASGARYGYTF. In DNA, the CDR3 is TGTGCCAGCAGCCAAGACGCGTCAGGGGCGCGGTATGGCTACACCTTC.

This clonotype has only a few counts. The rearrangement uses TRBV4-1 and TRBJ1-5, with D unclear. CDR1 and CDR2 from the germline V gene are MGHRA and YSYEKL. V shed 1 base and J shed 2 bases, with 12 bases lying between them. This CDR3 is built from 16 residues. The CDR3: CASSQGAGSGNQPQHF. DNA of the CDR3: TGCGCCAGCAGCCAAGGGGCAGGCTCTGGCAATCAGCCCCAGCATTTT.

The chain employs TRBV7-8 and TRBJ2-7; D uncertain. Germline CDR1 reads SGHVS; CDR2 reads FQNEAQ. V lost 3 bases to trimming and J lost 0 bases, with 18 bases between them. The CDR3 consists of 17 residues. Here the CDR3 reads CASSFPDGPLSSYEQYF. The CDR3 nucleotides read TGTGCCAGCAGCTTTCCGGACGGACCCTTAAGCTCCTACGAGCAGTACTTC.

In this sample, this clonotype turned up a few times. The chain employs TRBV6-6 and TRBJ1-1; 7 bases line up with TRBD1. CDR1 is MNHNY, CDR2 SVGAGI, per germline (reference sequence). The J segment lost 1 base and the V segment lost 7 bases, leaving 12 bases of the junction unmatched. The CDR3 is 16 amino acids. CDR3 in DNA: TGTGCCAGCACCACCGCCCCGGGACAGCCGAACACTGAAGCTTTCTTT. It is translated as CASTTAPGQPNTEAFF.

This clonotype was seen a handful of times. The rearrangement joins TRBV7-2 to TRBJ2-7; no clear D. The closer fit of TRBJ2-5 to the DNA end suggests the J call may be wrong. This CDR3 comprises 15 residues. The V gene's germline CDR1 is SGHTA and CDR2 FQGNSA. The CDR3 sequence: CASSLWRSIGETQYF. CDR3 nucleotide sequence: TGTGCCAGCAGCTTATGGCGGTCGATAGGCGAGACCCAGTACTTC.

V gene TRBV12-3 or TRBV12-4 combines with J gene TRBJ1-3; 8 nucleotides match TRBD1. J gave up 3 bases and V 6 bases, and 4 bases lay outside the gene matches. The CDR3 is 14 residues long. This CDR3 reads CASRPDRVGNTIYF. In DNA form, the CDR3 reads TGTGCCAGCAGACCGGACAGGGTTGGAAACACCATATATTTT.

V gene TRBV20-1 combines with J gene TRBJ2-1, with D possibly TRBD2 on 5 matching bases. Trimming took off 4 bases at V and 10 bases at J, with 14 bases between the two ends. CDR3 size: 12 residues. Germline V gene lookup returns CDR1 DFQATT and CDR2 SNEGSKA (reference sequence). This CDR3 reads CSATPRVGEQFF. The CDR3 region has the DNA TGCAGTGCTACTCCGAGGGTCGGGGAGCAGTTCTTC.

This clonotype was seen repeatedly, ten times or more. This sequence joins TRBV3-1 and TRBJ2-1; D is uncertain. The germline gives CDR1 LGHDT, CDR2 YNNKEL (reference sequence). This CDR3 is 12 amino acids long. V was cut by 1 base and J by 4 bases, with 2 bases left in between. CDR3 sequence (DNA): TGTGCCAGCAGCCAAGGGTACAATGAGCAGTTCTTC. This translates into CASSQGYNEQFF.

This clonotype was seen only a few times. The gene calls are TRBV6-4 and TRBJ2-7, with D possibly TRBD1 on 6 matching bases. This CDR3 has 17 amino acids. V lost 5 bases, J lost 2 bases, and 22 bases lay in between. The germline gives CDR1 MRHNA, CDR2 SNTAGT. CDR3 amino acids: CASSSVGYRVSPYEQYF. Here the CDR3 DNA reads TGTGCCAGCAGTTCAGTGGGGTACAGGGTGAGCCCCTACGAGCAGTACTTC.

This clonotype was seen at least ten times. This chain uses TRBV12-3 or TRBV12-4 with TRBJ2-7; D ambiguous. The CDR3 has 14 residues. Trimming left V 3 bases short and J 2 bases short, with 11 bases between. This CDR3 is CASSFESFPYEQYF. The DNA of the CDR3 is TGTGCCAGCAGTTTTGAGAGTTTCCCCTACGAGCAGTACTTC.

The chain carries TRBV24-1 and TRBJ2-7, with D maybe TRBD2 (6 bases). The J call is doubtful: the DNA matches TRBJ2-5 better. Germline V gene sequence: CDR1 KGHDR, CDR2 SFDVKD. The CDR3 contains 14 residues. The CDR3 DNA reads TGTGCCACCAGTGATGGAGGGCAGGGCGAGACCCAGTACTTC. Amino acids: CATSDGGQGETQYF.

Remarks on this clonotype: Given the absence of the conserved phenylalanine or tryptophan at the CDR3 end, a read error is likely. The chain couples TRBV7-8 to TRBJ2-5; no definite D call. The ends were cut back, 3 bases at V and 11 bases at J, with 10 bases in the middle. Germline values: CDR1 SGHVS, CDR2 FQNEAQ. The CDR3 length is 11 residues. CDR3 DNA: TGTGCCAGCAGCTTCGACCGTGAGCAGTACGTC. Protein: CASSFDREQYV.

In DNA, the CDR3 is TGTGCCAGCAGTTACGAAGGGGGTCCTGTCGACGAGCAGTACTTC. This gives the protein CASSYEGGPVDEQYF. The chain uses TRBV6-5 and TRBJ2-5, with D possibly matching TRBD1 (6 bases). The end of the DNA fits TRBJ2-7 better, so the J call may be wrong. From germline, CDR1 is MNHEY and CDR2 SVGAGI. The CDR3 sequence is 15 residues long.

This clonotype was detected only a few times. This chain connects TRBV4-1 to TRBJ1-5; D gene uncertain. Germline V gene data show CDR1 as MGHRA and CDR2 as YSYEKL. The V gene lost 1 base and the J gene lost 2 bases, with 18 bases spanning the gap. The CDR3 runs 18 residues. CDR3 amino acids: CASSQVARGRRGNQPQHF. CDR3 DNA sequence: TGCGCCAGCAGCCAAGTAGCCCGGGGAAGAAGGGGCAATCAGCCCCAGCATTTT.

This clonotype has just a few counts. The chain recombines TRBV24-1 with TRBJ2-1, with unresolved D. V was cut by 9 bases and J by 3 bases, with 5 bases left in between. This CDR3 contains 11 residues. Germline CDR1 is KGHDR and CDR2 is SFDVKD. As DNA, the CDR3 is TGTGCCACCTCCAGCTACAATGAGCAGTTCTTC. Amino acid sequence: CATSSYNEQFF.

V gene TRBV20-1 combines with J gene TRBJ2-5; 16 bases are shared with TRBD2. The germline CDR1 and CDR2 sequences are DFQATT and SNEGSKA (reference sequence). This CDR3 region has 16 residues. V lost 5 bases and J lost 4; bases outside the gene matches: 7. The chain's CDR3 is CSAAGLAGGPGETQYF. The CDR3 DNA reads TGCAGTGCTGCGGGACTAGCGGGGGGGCCTGGAGAGACCCAGTACTTC.

CDR3 nucleotides: TGCAGTGCTAGAGACGGCGGTGGGCAGTACTTC. Protein sequence: CSARDGGGQYF. This chain uses TRBV20-1 with TRBJ2-5, with unresolved D. CDR1 and CDR2 (germline): DFQATT, SNEGSKA (reference sequence). CDR3 length: 11 residues. V was pared by 0 bases and J by 11 bases, with 10 bases between.

This clonotype was counted once. J is TRBJ2-5 and V is TRBV7-2; 9 bases align to TRBD1. The CDR3 has 16 residues. V shed 6 bases and J 5 bases; nucleotides not matched to a gene: 13. CDR1 is SGHTA and CDR2 is FQGNSA in the germline V gene. Here the CDR3 DNA reads TGTGCCAGCAGACTAGGGGGGACAGGGAATGTGGAGACCCAGTACTTC. Encoded protein: CASRLGGTGNVETQYF.

The rearrangement links TRBV12-3 or TRBV12-4 to TRBJ1-1; D might be TRBD1 (5 bases). The CDR3 extends over 14 amino acids. Trimming shortened V by 7 bases and J by 3 bases, and 15 bases separated the two germline ends. Written as DNA, the CDR3 is TGTGCCAGCATCTTAGGGGTGGGGGACACTGAAGCTTTCTTT. This sequence encodes CASILGVGDTEAFF.

V gene TRBV2 combines with J gene TRBJ2-3; D could derive from TRBD1 or TRBD2 (5 bases each). V shed 1 base and J shed 2 bases, with 10 bases lying between them. The length of the CDR3 is 15 residues. Per the germline V gene, CDR1 is SNHLY and CDR2 is FYNNEI. CDR3 coding DNA: TGTGCCAGCAGTGAAGAACGGGGACCCACAGATACGCAGTATTTT. This sequence encodes CASSEERGPTDTQYF.

The chain uses TRBV29-1 and TRBJ1-1; D possibly corresponds to TRBD1 (5 bases). Deletions cut 1 base from V and 3 bases from J, with 9 bases between. The germline gives CDR1 SQVTM, CDR2 ANQGSEA. The length of the CDR3 is 13 residues. The CDR3 is CSVEGGSYTEAFF. As DNA, the CDR3 is TGCAGCGTTGAAGGGGGCAGCTACACTGAAGCTTTCTTT. The entire variable domain, with the rest obtained from reference TRBV29-1 and TRBJ1-1, is as follows: SAVISQKPSRDICQRGTSLTIQCQVDSQVTMMFWYRQQPGQSLTLIATANQGSEATYESGFVIDKFPISRPNLTFSTLTVSNMSPEDSSIYLCSVEGGSYTEAFFGQGTRLTVV.